This T cell receptor beta chain was found in a study of cytomegalovirus exposure and HLA in healthy donors. The study, taken as a whole, reports: Earlier results showed most TCR beta V segments being productive about 87% or about 30% of the time.

A remark on this clone: Its antigen is still unknown.

Primers: 60 Vbeta forward and 13 Jbeta reverse. Measured with immunoSEQ multiplex PCR; TCRdb has only the in-frame clones, and not every one. The data hold over 80,000 clones, with around 85% observed a single time. Sequencing was carried out using PBMCs. This receptor was obtained from a man aged 40-55 years in good health and CMV-seropositive.

The CDR3: CAITQGPGTEAFF. The CDR3 DNA reads as TGTGCCATCACCCAGGGGCCGGGCACTGAAGCTTTCTTT. This sequence joins TRBV10-3 and TRBJ1-1; a weak D match, TRBD1 (6 bases). The V gene lost 7 bases and the J gene lost 4 bases, with 13 bases spanning the gap. Germline-derived CDR1 and CDR2 are ENHRY and SYGVKD. The CDR3 is made up of 13 amino acids.